A selection of T cell receptor beta chains follows, all from one sample in a study of T cells in localized non-small cell lung cancer. Libraries were prepared by immunoSEQ multiplex PCR; TCRdb keeps only in-frame clonotypes and omits some of them. The sample records over 30,000 clones, over 65% being singletons. The sequencing used peripheral blood, collected before any cancer treatment. These receptors all come from a male donor at least 60 years old with stage II squamous cell lung carcinoma. The CDR3 runs from the conserved cysteine through the conserved F or W. Fields, in order: V gene, clone size, D gene, J gene, CDR3 protein, CDR3 DNA. D genes are given only for firm matches. Not every row has a clone size; where given, it reads once, few, many or a size class.

TRBV29-1	.	TRBD1	TRBJ1-5	CSVRDSPNQPQHF	TGCAGCGTCCGGGACAGCCCCAATCAGCCCCAGCATTTT
TRBV5-1	.	TRBD2	TRBJ2-5	CASSLNPAGGQETQYF	TGCGCCAGCAGTTTAAATCCGGCGGGGGGGCAAGAGACCCAGTACTTC
TRBV19	.	.	TRBJ2-3	CASSGSSTDTQYF	TGTGCCAGTAGCGGTTCTAGCACAGATACGCAGTATTTT
TRBV5-4	.	TRBD2	TRBJ2-5	CASSSGTSGKETQYF	TGTGCCAGCAGTTCCGGGACTAGCGGAAAAGAGACCCAGTACTTC
TRBV6-6	few	.	TRBJ1-2	CASSASFGYTF	TGTGCCAGCAGTGCCTCCTTTGGCTACACCTTC
TRBV27	.	.	TRBJ1-6	CASSPSVASNSPLHF	TGTGCCAGCAGTCCATCGGTGGCAAGCAATTCACCCCTCCACTTT
TRBV6-5	once	.	TRBJ2-7	CASRRESYEQYF	TGTGCCAGCAGGCGAGAATCCTACGAGCAGTACTTC
TRBV6-6	.	.	TRBJ2-2	CASKLTLASGELFF	TGTGCCAGCAAGCTTACCCTAGCCTCCGGGGAGCTGTTTTTT
TRBV5-1	few	TRBD1	TRBJ2-5	CASSSGQRETQYF	TGCGCCAGCAGCTCGGGACAGCGAGAGACCCAGTACTTC
TRBV27	.	.	TRBJ1-1	CASSLISNTEAFF	TGTGCCAGCAGTTTGATATCGAACACTGAAGCTTTCTTT
TRBV5-1	few	.	TRBJ1-6	CASAKPGVNSPLHF	TGCGCCAGCGCGAAGCCAGGGGTTAATTCACCCCTCCACTTT
TRBV5-8	few	.	TRBJ1-5	CASSPDGPSNQPQHF	TGTGCCAGCAGCCCGGACGGCCCTAGCAATCAGCCCCAGCATTTT
TRBV27	few	TRBD1	TRBJ1-1	CASSSRTGLNTEAFF	TGTGCCAGCAGTTCCCGGACAGGGTTGAACACTGAAGCTTTCTTT
TRBV5-5	.	.	TRBJ2-1	CASRSSATDLTYNEQFF	TGTGCCAGCAGGAGCTCCGCGACAGACCTTACTTACAATGAGCAGTTCTTC
TRBV2	few	TRBD1	TRBJ1-5	CASSALTGGDQPQHF	TGTGCCAGCAGTGCCTTGACAGGGGGGGATCAGCCCCAGCATTTT
TRBV5-1	few	.	TRBJ1-1	CASSYDSNTEAFF	TGCGCCAGCAGCTACGACAGTAACACTGAAGCTTTCTTT
TRBV6-1	.	.	TRBJ1-3	CASSGVSSGNTIYF	TGTGCCAGCAGTGGGGTCTCTTCTGGAAACACCATATATTTT
TRBV5-1	.	TRBD1	TRBJ1-1	CASSQGTGRNTEAFF	TGCGCCAGCAGCCAGGGGACAGGCAGAAACACTGAAGCTTTCTTT
TRBV7-6	.	TRBD1	TRBJ2-2	CASLEQGAGGELFF	TGTGCCAGCCTAGAACAGGGGGCAGGCGGGGAGCTGTTTTTT
TRBV6-5	.	.	TRBJ1-2	CASSYGGEDGYTF	TGTGCCAGCAGTTACGGAGGAGAGGATGGCTACACCTTC
TRBV6-5	.	TRBD2	TRBJ2-7	CASSYQIAGDEQYF	TGTGCCAGCAGTTACCAGATAGCGGGGGACGAGCAGTACTTC
TRBV30	few	.	TRBJ1-2	CAWSVGQRGYTF	TGTGCCTGGAGTGTAGGGCAGAGGGGCTACACCTTC
TRBV28	.	.	TRBJ1-1	CASRPGQPRGVNTEAFF	TGTGCCAGCAGACCGGGACAACCGCGAGGAGTGAACACTGAAGCTTTCTTT
TRBV5-1	.	.	TRBJ2-1	CASSSRAGDSYNEQFF	TGCGCCAGCAGCTCTCGGGCGGGTGACTCCTACAATGAGCAGTTCTTC
TRBV19	.	.	TRBJ2-3	CASSTLSTDTQYF	TGTGCCAGTAGTACGTTAAGCACAGATACGCAGTATTTT
TRBV30	.	TRBD1	TRBJ1-4	CAWNGGQGSEKLFF	TGTGCCTGGAACGGGGGACAGGGGAGTGAAAAACTGTTTTTT
TRBV2	many	TRBD2	TRBJ2-7	CASSDGAGDFYEQYF	TGTGCCAGCAGTGATGGAGCGGGAGACTTCTACGAGCAGTACTTC
TRBV2	.	TRBD2	TRBJ2-3	CASSEGGGDTDTQYF	TGTGCCAGCAGTGAAGGCGGGGGAGACACAGATACGCAGTATTTT
TRBV25-1	.	.	TRBJ1-1	CASGVSTEAFF	TGTGCCAGCGGGGTGAGCACTGAAGCTTTCTTT
TRBV5-1	.	TRBD2	TRBJ2-7	CASSSTAGLAGDTSYEQYF	TGCGCCAGCAGCTCCACTGCGGGACTAGCGGGGGATACCTCCTACGAGCAGTACTTC
TRBV27	.	TRBD2	TRBJ2-1	CASSLFWTSGRVSSSYNEQFF	TGTGCCAGCAGTTTATTCTGGACTAGCGGGAGGGTCTCAAGCTCCTACAATGAGCAGTTCTTC
TRBV14	.	.	TRBJ2-7	CASSRDYEQYF	TGTGCCAGCAGCCGAGACTACGAGCAGTACTTC
TRBV12-5	once	TRBD1	TRBJ2-5	CASGLEISGGPGETQYF	TGTGCTAGTGGTCTAGAAATCTCAGGGGGCCCGGGGGAGACCCAGTACTTC
TRBV7-2	.	TRBD1	TRBJ1-2	CASSSSRGARTYGYTF	TGTGCCAGCAGCTCAAGCAGGGGGGCCAGGACCTATGGCTACACCTTC
TRBV27	.	.	TRBJ1-1	CASSLLSPPMNTEAFF	TGTGCCAGCAGTTTATTAAGTCCGCCCATGAACACTGAAGCTTTCTTT
TRBV30	medium-sized	.	TRBJ1-3	CAWSRDSGSGNTIYF	TGTGCCTGGAGTCGGGACTCGGGCTCTGGAAACACCATATATTTT
TRBV28	once	TRBD2	TRBJ2-3	CASSPTLSGGAGDTQYF	TGTGCCAGCAGTCCAACCCTCTCCGGGGGGGCAGGAGATACGCAGTATTTT
TRBV6-6	.	.	TRBJ2-1	CASSWDSSSYNEQFF	TGTGCCAGCAGTTGGGACTCGAGCTCCTACAATGAGCAGTTCTTC
TRBV5-1	.	TRBD2	TRBJ2-7	CASSLGLAASYEQYF	TGCGCCAGCAGCTTGGGCCTAGCGGCCTCCTACGAGCAGTACTTC
TRBV27	.	TRBD1	TRBJ1-2	CASSPLGQGSGYTF	TGTGCCAGCAGTCCCCTCGGACAGGGGAGTGGCTACACCTTC
TRBV11-2	.	.	TRBJ1-2	CASKGYYGYTF	TGTGCCAGCAAGGGATACTATGGCTACACCTTC
TRBV5-1	few	.	TRBJ1-1	CASSLANTEAFF	TGCGCCAGCAGCTTGGCGAACACTGAAGCTTTCTTT
TRBV2	.	.	TRBJ2-3	CASRDHATDTQYF	TGTGCCAGCAGGGACCACGCCACAGATACGCAGTATTTT
TRBV5-5	.	.	TRBJ1-1	CASSFSEDTEAFF	TGTGCCAGCAGCTTCAGTGAGGACACTGAAGCTTTCTTT
TRBV6-5	few	.	TRBJ1-5	CASRVGNSGNQPQHF	TGTGCCAGCAGAGTGGGGAATTCGGGCAATCAGCCCCAGCATTTT
TRBV5-1	.	.	TRBJ2-6	CASSLAGPGANVLTF	TGCGCCAGCAGCTTGGCGGGGCCTGGGGCCAACGTCCTGACTTTC
TRBV18	.	TRBD1	TRBJ2-6	CASSPGTGGTGANVLTF	TGTGCCAGCTCACCCGGGACAGGGGGCACTGGGGCCAACGTCCTGACTTTC
TRBV9	.	.	TRBJ1-1	CASSVQEQIDTEAFF	TGTGCCAGCAGCGTACAAGAACAGATCGACACTGAAGCTTTCTTT
TRBV15	few	TRBD1	TRBJ1-2	CATSQQGDLGYTF	TGTGCCACCTCCCAACAGGGGGACCTAGGCTACACCTTC
TRBV11-2	few	.	TRBJ1-3	CASSLGGRFPGNTIYF	TGTGCCAGCAGCTTGGGAGGAAGATTCCCTGGAAACACCATATATTTT
TRBV7-3	.	TRBD2	TRBJ2-3	CASSLRLAGTSTDTQYF	TGTGCCAGCAGCTTACGACTAGCGGGGACTAGCACAGATACGCAGTATTTT
TRBV5-4	.	TRBD2	TRBJ2-1	CASSPGLAGAYNEQFF	TGTGCCAGCAGCCCGGGACTAGCGGGCGCATACAATGAGCAGTTCTTC
TRBV6-5	few	.	TRBJ2-7	CASSWTVSSYEQYF	TGTGCCAGCAGTTGGACGGTTAGCTCCTACGAGCAGTACTTC